The T cell receptor beta chain under discussion was sequenced for a study of response to subunit inactivated influenza vaccine (dated by TCRdb to 2017 to 2018). Context from the whole study: Deep quantitative profiling of the T cell receptor repertoire was used in the study to follow responses to a trivalent subunit inactivated influenza vaccine. Paper-wide results and their limitations: It was suggested by the authors that each seasonal influenza vaccination may recruit only a limited number of new T cells.

Of note for this clonotype: This receptor's antigen is unknown. Per-nucleotide qualities are absent, and no much larger clonotype sits a single base away.

The CDR3 covers 16 residues, taking in both the cysteine and the phenylalanine. The retained sequence is limited to the CDR3, 48 bases, with the frame set at the first base. V loses 5 bases, J loses 2 bases, and the germline ends lie 16 bases apart. CDR1 and CDR2 are drawn from the germline V gene: MDHEN, SYDVKM. Library prep was done by RT-PCR. The instrument was an Illumina HiSeq 2500. TCRdb itself trimmed the public reads at Q25 with fastp, ran MiXCR and retained productive beta chains. Each entry is one CDR3 protein sequence, shown with its most common DNA and genes. Counted in this sample were 600,000 to 700,000 distinct CDR3 sequences; around 13% of them appeared once. Jointly, the top ten make up roughly 7.2% of the sample.

This clonotype originated in a man aged 50 to 59 who received an inactivated influenza vaccine. Donor details come from another sample of the same person, matched by shared clones. Sequenced material: PBMCs from blood, taken 14 to 15 days before vaccination. The chain joins TRBV28 to TRBJ2-4; the D gene lacks a confident call. The nucleotides read TGTGCCAGCAGTCCATACCCATTTCAATCCAAAAACATTCAGTACTTC. The encoded protein is CASSPYPFQSKNIQYF. With all but the CDR3 taken from the reference TRBV28 and TRBJ2-4 genes, the full variable domain is: DVKVTQSSRYLVKRTGEKVFLECVQDMDHENMFWYRQDPGLGLRLIYFSYDVKMKEKGDIPEGYSVSREKKERFSLILESASTNQTSMYLCASSPYPFQSKNIQYFGAGTRLSVL.